These T cell receptor beta chains were read from a single sample in a study of identical twins' blood T cells. MiXCR, run by TCRdb on the 5' RACE reads, gives a single entry per CDR3 protein. This table holds hundreds of thousands of distinct CDR3 sequences, 28% found once. The specimen sequenced was PBMCs. These receptor sequences come from a woman between 18 and 55 years old in good health. CDR3s include the opening cysteine and the closing phenylalanine or tryptophan. The D gene is left open where the match is weak. Size is omitted from some rows. Given values are once, few, many or a class for expanded clones.

J gene,clone size,V gene,D gene,CDR3 DNA,CDR3 protein
TRBJ1-2,.,TRBV27,.,TGTGCCAGCAGTTTGACTTGGGGGAGTCATGGCTACACCTTC,CASSLTWGSHGYTF
TRBJ1-1,.,TRBV29-1,.,TGCAGCGAAAAAGGGACCACGTCCGGCACTGAAGCTTTCTTT,CSEKGTTSGTEAFF
TRBJ1-1,few,TRBV20-1,TRBD1,TGCAGTGCTAGAGTGGGAGACAGGGGTGAAATGAACACTGAAGCTTTCTTT,CSARVGDRGEMNTEAFF
TRBJ2-7,.,TRBV10-3,TRBD2,TGTGCCATCAGTGAGCCGACGAAGGGCGGGGGGTACGAGCAGTACTTC,CAISEPTKGGGYEQYF
TRBJ1-5,few,TRBV12-5,.,TGTGCTAGTGGAATGGGGGGTTATAGCAATCAGCCCCAGCATTTT,CASGMGGYSNQPQHF
TRBJ2-3,.,TRBV5-1,TRBD2,TGCGCCAACAGAGGGACTAGCACAATAGATACGCAGTATTTT,CANRGTSTIDTQYF
TRBJ1-4,.,TRBV21-1,.,.,CASSKDVRGPLMKNCFF
TRBJ1-1,.,TRBV3-1,.,TGTGCCAGCAGCCAAGGTACTACTGAAGCTTTATTT,CASSQGTTEALF
TRBJ2-3,.,TRBV29-1,.,TGCAGTTTTATCAGGGGTCCCCCCGGGGATACGCAGTATTTT,CSFIRGPPGDTQYF
TRBJ2-5,few,TRBV20-1,TRBD1,TGCAGTGCTAGAGAAGGGGGACAGAAAGAGACCCAGTACTTC,CSAREGGQKETQYF
TRBJ1-2,few,TRBV20-1,.,TGCAGCGCCAAGTCAGGCTATGGCTACACCTTC,CSAKSGYGYTF
TRBJ2-1,.,TRBV29-1,TRBD2,TGCAGCGTGGTACTAGCGGGTGCCTACAATGAGCATTTCTTC,CSVVLAGAYNEHFF
TRBJ1-5,.,TRBV20-1,TRBD1,TGCAGTGCCCAAAGGGGGCGCGAGCCCCAGCATTTT,CSAQRGREPQHF
TRBJ1-1,.,TRBV5-1,.,TGCGCCAGCAGCTTGACGGATCCCACTGAAGCTTTCTTT,CASSLTDPTEAFF
TRBJ1-6,.,TRBV7-6,.,TGTGCCAGCAGCTTAGAATTGGCTGTTCGGTCCTATAATTCACCCCTCCACTTT,CASSLELAVRSYNSPLHF
TRBJ1-1,many,TRBV5-1,.,TGCGCCAGCAGCTTACGTGGCCAGGCACAAGCTTTCTTT,CASSLRGQAQAFF
TRBJ2-3,few,TRBV6-6,.,TGTGCCAGCAGCTCCCTAGATACGCAGTATTTT,CASSSLDTQYF
TRBJ2-5,few,TRBV7-9,TRBD2,TGTGCCAGCAGCCAGACTAGCGGTACAGAGACCCAGTACTTC,CASSQTSGTETQYF
TRBJ1-1,.,TRBV29-1,TRBD1,TGCAGCGTTGTGGTAGGACAGGGAAAGAACACTGAAGCTTTCTTT,CSVVVGQGKNTEAFF
TRBJ2-1,many,TRBV29-1,.,TGCAGCGTTGAAGGGAGATACAATGAGCAGTTCTTC,CSVEGRYNEQFF
TRBJ1-2,many,TRBV2,.,TGTGCCAGCAGTGACAGGGCTAACTATGGCTACACCTTC,CASSDRANYGYTF
TRBJ2-1,.,TRBV14,.,TGTGCCAGCAGCCTGGTAAAGGCGGGAAATGAGCAGTTCTTC,CASSLVKAGNEQFF
TRBJ2-3,many,TRBV29-1,TRBD2,TGCAGCGCGTTACTAGCGGGGGATTGGACAGATACGCAGTATTTT,CSALLAGDWTDTQYF
TRBJ2-1,.,TRBV5-1,.,TGCTCCAGCAGCTTTCACAATGAGCAGTTCTTC,CSSSFHNEQFF
TRBJ1-2,.,TRBV29-1,.,TGCAGCGTCGTGACAGGCGAAGAGTACTATGGCTACACCTTC,CSVVTGEEYYGYTF
TRBJ2-1,once,TRBV4-2,.,TGTGCCAGCAGCCGGGGTCCTGGCAACTCCTACAATGAGCAGTTCTTC,CASSRGPGNSYNEQFF
TRBJ2-7,.,TRBV3-1,TRBD1,TGTGCCAGCAGCCTCGGACAGGGGGCTCGAGAGCAGTACTTC,CASSLGQGAREQYF
TRBJ1-2,.,TRBV7-9,.,TGTGCCAGCAGCTTAACCGGCCCCGACGGAGCCTATGGCTACACCTTC,CASSLTGPDGAYGYTF
TRBJ2-5,.,TRBV4-3,.,TGCGTCAGCAGCCTACAAGCACTAGTCCAAGAGACCCAGTACTTC,CVSSLQALVQETQYF
TRBJ2-3,few,TRBV11-2,.,TGTGCCAGCAGCTGGATATCGGGGGACCGCACAGATACGCAGTATTTT,CASSWISGDRTDTQYF
TRBJ1-2,.,TRBV6-6,TRBD1,TGTGCCAGCAGTTACCGGGACAGTTTGTGGTTC,CASSYRDSLWF
TRBJ1-1,.,TRBV3-1,TRBD1,TGTGCCAGCAGCCTATACAGGGGTCCCACTGAAGCTTTCTTT,CASSLYRGPTEAFF
TRBJ2-6,.,TRBV25-1,.,TGTGCCAGCAGGGGCTGGGGAGTCCTGACTTTC,CASRGWGVLTF
TRBJ1-1,few,TRBV7-9,.,TGTGCCAGCAGCACGGGACTGGTGAACACTGAAGCTTTCTTT,CASSTGLVNTEAFF
TRBJ2-3,few,TRBV7-2,.,TGTGCCAGCAGCTTAGGGTCCCAGCGTACAGATACGCAGTATTTT,CASSLGSQRTDTQYF
TRBJ2-1,many,TRBV3-1,.,TGTGCCAGCTCCAGGGCCAATGAGCAGTTCTTC,CASSRANEQFF
TRBJ1-2,.,TRBV10-3,.,TGTGCCATCAGGGGAACAACAGAGTTCTATGGCTACACCTTC,CAIRGTTEFYGYTF
TRBJ2-7,.,TRBV20-1,.,TGCAGTGCTACCTGGCGGGACAGCGTATACGAGCAGTACTTC,CSATWRDSVYEQYF
TRBJ2-7,many,TRBV3-1,.,TGTGCCAGCAGCCTCACGACACCTTACGAGCAGTACTTC,CASSLTTPYEQYF
TRBJ2-1,few,TRBV9,.,TGTGCCAGCGAGGGGGGGGTGGACAATGAGCAGTTCTTC,CASEGGVDNEQFF
TRBJ1-1,.,TRBV12-3/TRBV12-4,.,TGTGCCAGCAGTTTCCCCGTGAACACTGAAGCTTTCTTT,CASSFPVNTEAFF
TRBJ1-1,.,TRBV3-1,TRBD1,TGTGCCAGCAGCCAAGCCGGACAGGGGAGAACTGAAGCTTTCTTT,CASSQAGQGRTEAFF
TRBJ2-2,few,TRBV2,TRBD2,TGTGCCAGCAGTGATTCGGGGGGATGGGGCACCGGGGAGCTGTTTTTT,CASSDSGGWGTGELFF
TRBJ1-2,few,TRBV7-9,.,TGTGCCAGCAGCTTAGTAACCGGGTTTGGCTACACCTTC,CASSLVTGFGYTF
TRBJ2-2,.,TRBV5-4,.,TGTGCCAGCAGCTTCCCGGACATGGGGCAGTTGGGGCTGTTTTTT,CASSFPDMGQLGLFF
TRBJ2-1,.,TRBV20-1,.,TGCAGTGCGCAAACCCCCGACTCCTACAATGAGCAGTTCTTC,CSAQTPDSYNEQFF
TRBJ1-4,many,TRBV7-3,.,TGTGCCAGCAGCTTATTGACCGGGAATGAAAAACTGTTTTTT,CASSLLTGNEKLFF
TRBJ2-7,.,TRBV10-3,.,TGTGCCATCAGTGAGTCGACTGGGCCCTACGAGCAGTACTTC,CAISESTGPYEQYF
TRBJ1-2,many,TRBV11-2,TRBD1,TGTGCCAGCTCCGGGACAGGGGGCTTAATCTACACCTTC,CASSGTGGLIYTF
TRBJ1-1,many,TRBV29-1,.,TGCAGCGTTGAAGTGTGGGGACGATGGAACACTGAAGCTTTCTTT,CSVEVWGRWNTEAFF
TRBJ2-1,once,TRBV6-5,.,TGTGCCAGCCGAGGGTGGGGGGGCTTAAACAATGAGCAGTTCTTC,CASRGWGGLNNEQFF
TRBJ1-3,few,TRBV7-2,.,TGTGCCGGCATCTTTGGGTATTTGAGAAACACCATATATTTT,CAGIFGYLRNTIYF
TRBJ2-3,.,TRBV5-1,.,TGCGCCAGCAGCTTTGGGCAGAGGGTTAGAGATACGCAGTATTTT,CASSFGQRVRDTQYF
TRBJ1-1,.,TRBV5-1,.,TGCGCCAGCAGCTTGGTTCTCCGCCGAGAAGCTTTCTTT,CASSLVLRREAFF
TRBJ2-7,.,TRBV5-6,.,TGTGCCAGCAGCTGGCCCTACGAGCAGTACTTC,CASSWPYEQYF
TRBJ1-2,many,TRBV6-2/TRBV6-3,.,TGTGCCAGCAGTGGGTCGACAGCCAACTATGGCTACACCTTC,CASSGSTANYGYTF
TRBJ1-1,.,TRBV9,.,TGTGCCAGCAGCGTATCCCCCGAAGGGACTGAAGCTTTCTTT,CASSVSPEGTEAFF
TRBJ1-1,few,TRBV7-9,.,TGTGCCAGCAGCTTAGAAATTTCAGGGACTGAAGCTTTCTTT,CASSLEISGTEAFF